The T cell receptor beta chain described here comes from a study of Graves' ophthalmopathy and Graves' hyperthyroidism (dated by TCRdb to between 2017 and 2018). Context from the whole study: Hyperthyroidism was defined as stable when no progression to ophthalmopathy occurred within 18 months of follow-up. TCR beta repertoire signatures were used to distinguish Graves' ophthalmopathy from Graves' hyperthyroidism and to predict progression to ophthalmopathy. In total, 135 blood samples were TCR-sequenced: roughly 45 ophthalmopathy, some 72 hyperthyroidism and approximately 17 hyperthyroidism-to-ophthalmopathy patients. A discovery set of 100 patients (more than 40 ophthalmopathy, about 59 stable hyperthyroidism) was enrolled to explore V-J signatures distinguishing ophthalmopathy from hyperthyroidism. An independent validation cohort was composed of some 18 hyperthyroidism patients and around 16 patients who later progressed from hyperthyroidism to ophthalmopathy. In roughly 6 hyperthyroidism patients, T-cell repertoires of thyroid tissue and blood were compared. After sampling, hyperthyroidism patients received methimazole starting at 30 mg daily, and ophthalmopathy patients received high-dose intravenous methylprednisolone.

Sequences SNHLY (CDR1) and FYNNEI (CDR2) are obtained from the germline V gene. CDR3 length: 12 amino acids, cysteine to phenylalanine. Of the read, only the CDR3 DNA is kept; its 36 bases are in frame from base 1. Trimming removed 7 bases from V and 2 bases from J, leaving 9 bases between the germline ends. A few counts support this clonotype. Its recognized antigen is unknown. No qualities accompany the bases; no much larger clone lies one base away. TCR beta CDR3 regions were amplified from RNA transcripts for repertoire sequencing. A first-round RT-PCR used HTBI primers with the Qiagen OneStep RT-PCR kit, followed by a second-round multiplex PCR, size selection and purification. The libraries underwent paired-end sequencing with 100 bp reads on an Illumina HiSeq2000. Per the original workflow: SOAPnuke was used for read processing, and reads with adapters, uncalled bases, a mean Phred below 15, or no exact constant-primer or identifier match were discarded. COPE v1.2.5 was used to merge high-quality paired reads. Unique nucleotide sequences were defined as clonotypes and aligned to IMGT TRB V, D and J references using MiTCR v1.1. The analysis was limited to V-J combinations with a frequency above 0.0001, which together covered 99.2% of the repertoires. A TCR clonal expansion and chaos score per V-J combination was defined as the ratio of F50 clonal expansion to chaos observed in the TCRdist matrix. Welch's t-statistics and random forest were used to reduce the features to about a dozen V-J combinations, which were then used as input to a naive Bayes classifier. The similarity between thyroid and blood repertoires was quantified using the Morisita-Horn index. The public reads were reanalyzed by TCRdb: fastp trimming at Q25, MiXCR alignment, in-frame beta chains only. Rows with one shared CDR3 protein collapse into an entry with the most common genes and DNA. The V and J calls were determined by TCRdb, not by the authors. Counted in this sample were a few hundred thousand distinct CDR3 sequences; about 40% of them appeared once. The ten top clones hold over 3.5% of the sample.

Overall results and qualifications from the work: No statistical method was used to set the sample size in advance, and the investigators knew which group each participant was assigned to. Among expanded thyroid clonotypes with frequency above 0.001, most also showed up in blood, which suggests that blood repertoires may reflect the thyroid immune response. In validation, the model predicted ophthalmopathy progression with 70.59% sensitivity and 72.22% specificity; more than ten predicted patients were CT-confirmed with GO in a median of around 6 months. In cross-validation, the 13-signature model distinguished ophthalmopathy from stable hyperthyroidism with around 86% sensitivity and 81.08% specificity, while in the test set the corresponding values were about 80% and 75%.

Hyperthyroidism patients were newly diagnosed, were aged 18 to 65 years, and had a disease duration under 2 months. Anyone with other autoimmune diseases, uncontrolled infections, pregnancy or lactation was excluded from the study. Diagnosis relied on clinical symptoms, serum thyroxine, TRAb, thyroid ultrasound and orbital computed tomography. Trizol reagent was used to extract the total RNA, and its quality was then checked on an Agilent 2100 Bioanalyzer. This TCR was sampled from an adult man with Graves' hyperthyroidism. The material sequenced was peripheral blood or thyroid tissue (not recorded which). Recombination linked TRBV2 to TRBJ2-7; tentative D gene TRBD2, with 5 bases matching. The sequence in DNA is TGTGCCAGCAACGTGGAGGCCTACGAGCAGTACTTC. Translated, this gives CASNVEAYEQYF.